Reported below is one T cell receptor beta chain. Extraction of RNA preceded its reverse transcription into cDNA, which served as the sequencing template. Here immunoSEQ multiplex PCR was the method, and the copy in TCRdb shows in-frame clones only, minus some. The repertoire includes tens of thousands of clones, approximately 60% of them detected once, and under 20% sits in the top ten. Researchers took lesional scalp punch biopsies and peripheral blood from people who were alopecia areata patients. This sample stems from a study of CD8+ T cells in alopecia areata. Specimen: CD8+ T cells sorted from blood, collected at week 0. The receptor's source is a human donor with alopecia areata.

The CDR3 sequence: CASTGSSLSLKPSLEQYF. The DNA of the CDR3 is TGTGCCAGCACCGGTAGCTCCCTCTCACTCAAACCTTCCCTCGAGCAGTACTTC. The chain links TRBV7-9 to TRBJ2-7; unclear D gene. Trimming took off 7 bases at V and 6 bases at J, with 31 bases between the two ends. CDR3 length: 18 amino acids. Germline CDR1 SEHNR, CDR2 FQNEAQ (reference sequence).